Listed below are T cell receptor beta chains from one sample, sequenced in a study of blood T cell repertoires in COVID-19. Sequenced by immunoSEQ multiplex PCR; TCRdb stores in-frame clones only, minus some. Of some 64,000 clones listed, around 80% are singletons. Source material: peripheral blood. These TCRs come from a human donor in a cohort sampled during active COVID-19. Both conserved end residues are part of each CDR3. The D gene is left open where the match is weak. Some rows have no size entry. The others give once, few or many, or a class for an expanded clone.

d_call j_call clone_size v_call cdr3_nt cdr3_aa
TRBD1 TRBJ2-7 - TRBV7-2 TGTGCCAGCAGCACAGGACAGGGGGCAATGGTTGAGCAGTACTTC CASSTGQGAMVEQYF
- TRBJ2-3 many TRBV3-1/TRBV3-2 TGTGCCAGCAGCCAAGATGGAGGACCGCTCCTTATTACGCAGTATTTT CASSQDGGPLLITQYF
- TRBJ2-2 once TRBV5-1 TGCGCCAGCAGCCACGGGGGAACCGGGGAGCTGTTTTTT CASSHGGTGELFF
- TRBJ2-3 - TRBV19 TGTGCCAGTAGTATCGGACGCGGGAGCACAGATACGCAGTATTTT CASSIGRGSTDTQYF
- TRBJ2-2 once TRBV6-5 TGTGCCAGCAGTCGGGACACATGGACCGGGGAGCTGTTTTTT CASSRDTWTGELFF
TRBD2 TRBJ2-2 - TRBV5-5 TGTGCCAGCAGCTTGGAACCGGGGGGGCCGAACACCGGGGAGCTGTTTTTT CASSLEPGGPNTGELFF
- TRBJ1-1 - TRBV19 TGTGCCAGTACCCTAAGTGGGAACACTGAAGCTTTCTTT CASTLSGNTEAFF
- TRBJ2-1 once TRBV7-2 TGTGCCAGCAGCTTACGTAGCCGGGAGCAGTTCTTC CASSLRSREQFF
- TRBJ2-2 - TRBV5-4 TGTGCCAGCAGCCTGGGGGTAGGGGAAACCGGGGAGCTGTTTTTT CASSLGVGETGELFF
- TRBJ1-6 - TRBV19 TGTGCCAGTAGTGTCAAGAGTAATTCACCCCTCCACTTT CASSVKSNSPLHF
- TRBJ2-7 - TRBV7-9 TGTGCCAGCAGCGCCCAGGGGGGCGAGCAGTACTTC CASSAQGGEQYF
TRBD1 TRBJ1-2 - TRBV5-5 TGTGCCAGCAGCTTGGATGCCAGGGGGTTGGACTATGGCTACACCTTC CASSLDARGLDYGYTF
- TRBJ1-5 - TRBV11-2 TGTGCCAGCAGCTCAGGGGTTAGCAATCAGCCCCAGCATTTT CASSSGVSNQPQHF
TRBD1 TRBJ2-3 medium-sized TRBV29-1 TGCAGCGTTCTCCATTCCGGACAGGCAGATACGCAGTATTTT CSVLHSGQADTQYF
TRBD2 TRBJ2-1 few TRBV2 TGTGCCAGCAGTGAAAGGACTAGCGAATACAATGAGCAGTTCTTC CASSERTSEYNEQFF
TRBD1 TRBJ2-2 - TRBV27 TGTGCCAGCAGTTTACCCCCGAACAGGGGGAGAAACACCGGGGAGCTGTTTTTT CASSLPPNRGRNTGELFF
- TRBJ1-2 - TRBV28 TGTGCCAGCAGGGTAAGCCTAAACTATGGCTACACCTTC CASRVSLNYGYTF
TRBD1 TRBJ1-6 few TRBV6-2/TRBV6-3 TGTGCCAGCAGCACCGTGGGACAGGGGGCTGTTAATTCACCCCTCCACTTT CASSTVGQGAVNSPLHF
- TRBJ2-2 - TRBV5-1 TGCGCCAGCAGCTTGGCCTTCGCCGGGGAGCTGTTTTTT CASSLAFAGELFF
- TRBJ1-6 - TRBV6-5 TGTGCCAGCAGTTACGAACAGAATAATTCACCCCTCCACTTT CASSYEQNNSPLHF
TRBD1 TRBJ2-3 - TRBV2 TGTGCCAGCGGGACAGGGGGCTCTGTCACAGATACGCAGTATTTT CASGTGGSVTDTQYF
- TRBJ1-2 - TRBV3-1/TRBV3-2 TGTGCCAGCAGCCAAGAGAGGAAAGTTGACAACTATGGCTACACCTTC CASSQERKVDNYGYTF
TRBD1 TRBJ1-4 - TRBV29-1 TGCAGCGTCCAACAGGGGACTAATGAAAAACTGTTTTTT CSVQQGTNEKLFF
TRBD1 TRBJ2-3 once TRBV6-5 TGTGCCAGCAGCCCGGACAGGGGGCGTGATACGCAGTATTTT CASSPDRGRDTQYF
TRBD2 TRBJ2-7 - TRBV18 TGTGCCAGCTCGACTAGCGGGACGTCCTACGAGCAGTACTTC CASSTSGTSYEQYF
- TRBJ2-7 - TRBV4-1 TGCGCCAGCAGCCAAGGGGTCAGCCCGACTCTCCTACGAGAGCAGTACTTC CASSQGVSPTLLREQYF
TRBD2 TRBJ2-5 - TRBV9 TGTGCCAGCAGCGTCAGCGGGACGTACCAAGAGACCCAGTACTTC CASSVSGTYQETQYF
- TRBJ2-5 - TRBV13 TGTGCCAGCAGCCCCCAGGGGTCCCGGGAGACCCAGTACTTC CASSPQGSRETQYF
TRBD1 TRBJ2-5 - TRBV30 TGTGCCTGTTCTCCGGGGACAGGAGTTCAAGAGACCCAGTACTTC CACSPGTGVQETQYF
- TRBJ1-1 few TRBV13 TGTGCCAGCAGCTACGACCAGGGAGGGATGAACACTGAAGCTTTCTTT CASSYDQGGMNTEAFF
- TRBJ2-5 - TRBV5-1 TGCGCCAGCAGCTATACAGGGTCCTTCCAAGAGACCCAGTACTTC CASSYTGSFQETQYF
TRBD2 TRBJ2-3 - TRBV4-3 TGCGCCAGCAGCCAAGGACTAGCGGGGGGGCACGATACGCAGTATTTT CASSQGLAGGHDTQYF
TRBD1 TRBJ2-6 - TRBV5-8 TGTGCCAGCAGCTTTTGGGACAGGGTGGCTGGGGCCAACGTCCTGACTTTC CASSFWDRVAGANVLTF
- TRBJ2-7 - TRBV5-4 TGTGCCAGCAGCTTAGGCGGCGGCCAGGGGCGGTACGAGCAGTACTTC CASSLGGGQGRYEQYF
- TRBJ1-2 - TRBV25-1 TGTGCCAGCGTTGGGCAGGGGCAGAACTATGGCTACACCTTC CASVGQGQNYGYTF
TRBD1 TRBJ1-5 - TRBV5-1 TGCGCCAGCAGCTTGGGACAGGGTGGTCAGCCCCAGCATTTT CASSLGQGGQPQHF
TRBD1 TRBJ1-2 few TRBV2 TGTGCCAGCAGTGAAGGGGACAGTACGACCTATGGCTACACCTTC CASSEGDSTTYGYTF
TRBD1 TRBJ2-7 few TRBV15 TGTGCCACCAGCAGCCAAGACAGGGGGCTAGTCGAGCAGTACTTC CATSSQDRGLVEQYF
- TRBJ2-3 - TRBV5-1 TGCGCCAGCAGCTTGGATGCGGGGACCACAGATACGCAGTATTTT CASSLDAGTTDTQYF
- TRBJ2-7 - TRBV6-5 TGTGCCAGCACCCTGGACAGCTACGAGCAGTACTTC CASTLDSYEQYF
TRBD1 TRBJ2-2 - TRBV3-1/TRBV3-2 TGTGCCAGCAGCCCAAATTACAGCTACCGGGACAGGGGTTACACCGGGGAGCTGTTTTTT CASSPNYSYRDRGYTGELFF
- TRBJ1-2 few TRBV5-1 TGCGCCAGCAGCTTGGCCTTGGGAGAGCGGGGCTACACCTTC CASSLALGERGYTF
- TRBJ2-3 - TRBV5-1 TGCGCCAGCAGCTTGCTTGCGGGGGCTAGCACAGATACGCAGTATTTT CASSLLAGASTDTQYF
TRBD2 TRBJ2-5 once TRBV7-9 TGTGCCAGCAGCCCACGACAAGTCGGGACTAGCGGGGTAAAGACCCAGTACTTC CASSPRQVGTSGVKTQYF
TRBD1 TRBJ2-3 - TRBV6-4 TGTGCCAGCAGTGACCCTCCCGGACAGGTTAGCACAGATACGCAGTATTTT CASSDPPGQVSTDTQYF
- TRBJ1-5 once TRBV12-3/TRBV12-4 TGTGCCAGCTCGAACGGGGTGGGGCCCCAGCATTTT CASSNGVGPQHF
- TRBJ2-3 - TRBV2 TGTGCCAGCAGTGAACTAGGTGTCTATAGCACAGATACGCAGTATTTT CASSELGVYSTDTQYF
TRBD1 TRBJ2-5 - TRBV7-2 TGTGCCAGCAGCAACCCGGGACAGGGTTTCGAGACCCAGTACTTC CASSNPGQGFETQYF
- TRBJ2-7 - TRBV30 TGTGCCTGGGCAACGATAGGGGCTGGTGAGCAGTACTTC CAWATIGAGEQYF
- TRBJ2-5 few TRBV7-2 TGTGCCAGCAGCTTAGACGGCAGGCAAGAGACCCAGTACTTC CASSLDGRQETQYF
- TRBJ1-5 - TRBV7-8 TGTGCCAGCAGCTTGGCCGCCCTCGACTCGGCTCGAAATCAGCCCCAGCATTTT CASSLAALDSARNQPQHF